The 19 T cell receptor beta chains below come from one sample, sequenced in a study of regulatory T cells in long-lasting Graves disease. In building TCR beta libraries, iRepertoire HTBI primers were used together with Arm-PCR of CDR3 regions. TCRdb called the multiplex PCR reads again in MiXCR, with one record for every CDR3 protein. The repertoire consists of 540,000 or so distinct CDR3 sequences, with about 13% occurring once and the leading ten covering about 9.1%. Time point reported: newly diagnosed GD, antithyroid drugs for less than 3 months. PBMCs provided the RNA from which the TCR library was made. The sample also formed part of further work on T cells in Graves' hyperthyroidism and ophthalmopathy.

The sequenced sample was peripheral blood mononuclear cells (PBMCs), obtained at new diagnosis, from a patient treated with antithyroid drugs. Every receptor here comes from a man aged 25 to 45 with Graves disease.

Many counts were recorded for this clonotype. The chain has TRBV10-3 and TRBJ1-1; the D is unclear. CDR1 and CDR2 from the germline V gene are ENHRY and SYGVKD. The CDR3 is 11 amino acids. Trimming cost V 6 bases and J 6 bases, with 8 bases left between them. The CDR3 protein is CAIRSEAEAFF. As DNA, the CDR3 is TGTGCCATCAGGAGCGAGGCTGAAGCTTTCTTT.

In this sample, this clonotype turned up many times. CDR3 amino acids: CSARGLSGKTTQYF. In DNA, the CDR3 is TGCAGTGCTAGAGGTCTGAGCGGGAAGACTACGCAGTATTTT. The V and J genes are TRBV20-1 and TRBJ2-3, with TRBD2 matching over 7 bases. After removal of 1 base from V and 8 bases from J, the junction contained 9 bases not matched to a gene. The CDR3 loop spans 14 amino acids. Germline V gene sequence: CDR1 DFQATT, CDR2 SNEGSKA (reference sequence).

This clonotype was counted ten times or more. The chain couples TRBV20-1 to TRBJ2-2; 14 positions match TRBD2. Unmatched junction bases numbered 5, after V lost 5 bases and J lost 6 bases. The CDR3 runs to 15 residues. CDR1 DFQATT and CDR2 SNEGSKA come from the germline V gene (reference sequence). CDR3 residues: CSAYGLAGGPGELFF. In DNA, the CDR3 is TGCAGTGCTTATGGACTAGCGGGAGGTCCCGGGGAGCTGTTTTTT.

This clonotype was observed a handful of times. A clone one base away is much larger, so this may be a read error. The rearrangement joins TRBV7-9 to TRBJ2-2; the D gene is possibly TRBD2 (5 bases). CDR1 is SEHNR, CDR2 FQNEAQ, per germline (reference sequence). The CDR3 has 15 residues. Between the trimmed V and J ends, which lost 1 base and 0 bases, there was a span of 6 bases. CDR3: CASSLGAANTGELFF. The CDR3 DNA reads TGTGCCAGCAGCTTAGGAGCGGCGAACACCGGGGAGCTGTTTTTT.

This clonotype has a count of ten or more. The chain links TRBV7-2 to TRBJ2-1; D is unclear. V was pared by 5 bases and J by 4 bases, with 6 bases between. Germline V CDR1 and CDR2: SGHTA, FQGNSA. The CDR3 spans 12 residues. CDR3 nucleotides: TGTGCCAGCAGCCGTCAATACAATGAGCAGTTCTTC. Residues: CASSRQYNEQFF.

This clonotype has ten or more counts. The V gene is TRBV27, the J gene TRBJ1-5; the match to TRBD1 covers 7 bases. The CDR3 is 16 amino acids. Germline-derived CDR1 and CDR2 are MNHEY and SMNVEV (reference sequence). The J segment lost 5 bases and the V segment lost 5 bases, leaving 12 bases of the junction unmatched. The CDR3 loop reads CASSPSDRVGYQPQHF. DNA for the CDR3: TGTGCCAGCAGTCCATCTGACAGGGTCGGTTATCAGCCCCAGCATTTT.

In its sample, this clonotype was seen many times. The CDR3 here is CASSFGQLRDQPQHF. CDR3 in DNA: TGTGCCAGCAGTTTCGGACAGCTCAGGGATCAGCCCCAGCATTTT. V usage is TRBV12-3 or TRBV12-4 and J usage is TRBJ1-5, with D perhaps matching TRBD1 (6 bases). The CDR3 is 15 amino acids. V was pared by 3 bases and J by 5 bases, with 14 bases between.

This clonotype showed up many times. The chain links TRBV2 to TRBJ1-1; TRBD1 agrees at 12 bases. The CDR3 is 14 amino acids. V gave up 6 bases and J gave up 11 bases; unmatched junction bases: 10. Germline CDR1 reads SNHLY; CDR2 reads FYNNEI. CDR3 in amino acids: CASRGQGAAIEAFF. CDR3 DNA: TGTGCCAGCAGGGGACAGGGGGCTGCGATCGAGGCTTTCTTT.

V usage is TRBV5-1 and J usage is TRBJ2-1; 9 nucleotides align to TRBD1. Germline loops: CDR1 SGHRS, CDR2 YFSETQ. The CDR3 totals 16 residues. V dropped 0 bases and J dropped 12; count of bases not matched to a gene: 13. CDR3 in amino acids: CASSLGTTGGVPGQFF. In DNA form, the CDR3 reads TGCGCCAGCAGCTTGGGAACTACAGGGGGCGTCCCTGGGCAGTTCTTC.

This clonotype was counted only a few times. This chain uses TRBV6-2 or TRBV6-3 with TRBJ2-2, with 12 bases identical to TRBD2. Germline loops: CDR1 MNHEY, CDR2 SVGEGT. This CDR3 has 18 residues. J was trimmed by 0 bases and V by 6 bases; bases with no gene match: 8. The CDR3 DNA is TGTGCCAGCAGCCTACTAGCGGGAGGAGGGGCGAACACCGGGGAGCTGTTTTTT. The encoded protein is CASSLLAGGGANTGELFF.

Regarding this clonotype: Given a much more abundant clone one base away, this may be a read error. The J gene is TRBJ2-1, the V gene TRBV6-1; 9 bases are a match to TRBD2. The CDR3 is 16 amino acids. CDR1 MNHNS and CDR2 SASEGT come from the germline V gene. Trimming took 7 bases from V and 6 from J; bases not matched to a gene: 13. The CDR3 sequence is CASTGPRREGPNEQFF. The CDR3 DNA reads TGTGCCAGCACAGGTCCCCGGCGGGAGGGCCCCAATGAGCAGTTCTTC.

The sample holds a few counts of this clonotype. The V gene is TRBV30, the J gene TRBJ2-7; tentatively, D is TRBD2 (5 bases). Germline-derived CDR1 and CDR2 are GTSNPN and SVGIG (reference sequence). The CDR3 extends over 13 amino acids. V lost 3 bases to trimming and J lost 2 bases, with 11 bases between them. CDR3 nucleotide sequence: TGTGCCTGGAGAGCGGACTCACCCTACGAGCAGTACTTC. It translates to CAWRADSPYEQYF.

This clonotype has at least ten counts. J is TRBJ1-1 and V is TRBV3-1; a possible D gene is TRBD1 (5 bases). From germline, CDR1 is LGHDT and CDR2 YNNKEL (reference sequence). The length of the CDR3 is 16 residues. Trimming removed 4 bases from V and 8 bases from J, with 23 bases in between. The CDR3: CASSPGPILDKREAFF. In nucleotides, the CDR3 is TGTGCCAGCAGCCCCGGACCCATCTTGGACAAGCGGGAAGCTTTCTTT.

Notes on this clonotype: A read error may be the cause here, since a much bigger clone is one base away. V and J are TRBV5-1 and TRBJ2-3; possible D gene TRBD2, 6 bases. The length of the CDR3 is 13 residues. The germline CDR1 and CDR2 sequences are SGHRS and YFSETQ. CDR3 protein: CASSWRDKGTQCF. The CDR3 DNA sequence: TGCGCCAGCAGCTGGCGGGATAAAGGTACGCAGTGTTTT.

In the case of this clonotype: Possible read error: a much larger clone is one base away. The chain is built from TRBV5-1 and TRBJ2-7; D perhaps matches TRBD2 (5 bases). Trimming stripped 4 bases from V and 6 bases from J, with 14 bases between. Per germline, CDR1 SGHRS and CDR2 YFSETQ. This CDR3 has 13 amino acids. Written as DNA, the CDR3 is TGCGCCAGCAGCGTGGAGGCAACGCCCGAGCAGTACTTC. Translated, it gives CASSVEATPEQYF.

There are many counts of this clonotype. The chain couples TRBV7-3 to TRBJ2-2, with D unclear. This CDR3 spans 13 amino acids. The V end was cut by 3 bases, the J end by 0 bases, with 2 bases between. Germline V gives CDR1 SGHTA, CDR2 FQGTGA. The CDR3 DNA reads TGTGCCAGCAGCTTCGCGAACACCGGGGAGCTGTTTTTT. As protein: CASSFANTGELFF.

This clonotype was picked up many times. This rearrangement joins TRBV5-1 to TRBJ2-1; 8 bases line up with TRBD2. V dropped 0 bases and J dropped 7; count of bases not matched to a gene: 6. The CDR3 has 15 residues. CDR1 and CDR2 from the germline V gene are SGHRS and YFSETQ. The CDR3 loop reads CASSLANSGNNEQFF. The CDR3 DNA reads as TGCGCCAGCAGCTTGGCCAATAGCGGGAATAATGAGCAGTTCTTC.

The sample holds many counts of this clonotype. This rearrangement joins TRBV20-1 to TRBJ2-1; 8 bases match TRBD2. CDR3 size: 16 residues. Per the germline V gene, CDR1 is DFQATT and CDR2 is SNEGSKA (reference sequence). Germline trimming cut 1 base from V and 6 bases from J; bases unmatched to any gene: 11. The CDR3: CSARASGRYGINEQFF. CDR3 coding DNA: TGCAGTGCTAGAGCCAGCGGGAGATACGGCATCAATGAGCAGTTCTTC.

This clonotype was seen many times. V and J are TRBV9 and TRBJ2-3, with a weak D call TRBD2 (5 bases). V gave up 0 bases and J gave up 2 bases, with 10 bases separating them. CDR1 SGDLS and CDR2 YYNGEE come from the germline V gene. This CDR3 contains 15 residues. CDR3 sequence reads: CASSVDERYTDTQYF. The CDR3 DNA reads TGTGCCAGCAGCGTAGATGAGCGGTACACAGATACGCAGTATTTT.